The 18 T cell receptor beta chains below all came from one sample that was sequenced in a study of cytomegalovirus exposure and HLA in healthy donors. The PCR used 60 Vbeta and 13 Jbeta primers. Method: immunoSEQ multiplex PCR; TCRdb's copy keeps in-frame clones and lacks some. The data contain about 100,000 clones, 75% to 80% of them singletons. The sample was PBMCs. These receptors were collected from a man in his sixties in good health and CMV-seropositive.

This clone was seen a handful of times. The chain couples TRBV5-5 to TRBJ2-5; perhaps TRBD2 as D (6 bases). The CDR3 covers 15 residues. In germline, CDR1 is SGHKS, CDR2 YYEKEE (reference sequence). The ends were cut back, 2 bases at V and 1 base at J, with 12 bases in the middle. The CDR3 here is CASSLLLEGQETQYF. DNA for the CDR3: TGTGCCAGCAGCTTACTACTGGAGGGCCAAGAGACCCAGTACTTC.

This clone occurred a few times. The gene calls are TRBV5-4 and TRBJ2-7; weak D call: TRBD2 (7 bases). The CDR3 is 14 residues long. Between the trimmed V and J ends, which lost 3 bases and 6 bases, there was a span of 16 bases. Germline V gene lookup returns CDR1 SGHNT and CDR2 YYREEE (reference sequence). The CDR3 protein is CASSWGGRGAEQYF. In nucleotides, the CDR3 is TGTGCCAGCAGCTGGGGGGGGCGCGGCGCCGAGCAGTACTTC. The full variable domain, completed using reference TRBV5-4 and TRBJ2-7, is ETGVTQSPTHLIKTRGQQVTLRCSSQSGHNTVSWYQQALGQGPQFIFQYYREEENGRGNFPPRFSGLQFPNYSSELNVNALELDDSALYLCASSWGGRGAEQYFGPGTRLTVT.

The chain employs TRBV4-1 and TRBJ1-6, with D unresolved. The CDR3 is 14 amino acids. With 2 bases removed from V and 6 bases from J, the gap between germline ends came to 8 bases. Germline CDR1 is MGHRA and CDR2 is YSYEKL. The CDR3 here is CASSQTGGNSPLHF. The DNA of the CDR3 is TGCGCCAGCAGCCAAACCGGCGGTAATTCACCCCTCCACTTT.

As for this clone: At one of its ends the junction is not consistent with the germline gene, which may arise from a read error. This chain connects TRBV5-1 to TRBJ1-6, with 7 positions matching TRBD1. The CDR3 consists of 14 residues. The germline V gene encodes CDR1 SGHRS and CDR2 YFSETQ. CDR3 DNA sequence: TGTGCCAGCACCGCCGGGACAGCGAATTCACCCCTCCACTTT. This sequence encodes CASTAGTANSPLHF.

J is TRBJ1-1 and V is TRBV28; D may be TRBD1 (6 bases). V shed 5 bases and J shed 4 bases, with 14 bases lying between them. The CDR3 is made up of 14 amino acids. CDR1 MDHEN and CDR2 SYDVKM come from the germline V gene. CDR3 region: CASSPSLGATEAFF. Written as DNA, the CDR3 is TGTGCCAGCAGTCCGAGCCTGGGGGCCACTGAAGCTTTCTTT.

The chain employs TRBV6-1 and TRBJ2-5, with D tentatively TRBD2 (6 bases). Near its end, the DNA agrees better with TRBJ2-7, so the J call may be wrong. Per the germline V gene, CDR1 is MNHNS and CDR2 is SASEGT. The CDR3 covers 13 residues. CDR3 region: CASANRLEGEQYF. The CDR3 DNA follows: TGTGCCAGCGCTAACCGGTTGGAGGGCGAGCAGTACTTC.

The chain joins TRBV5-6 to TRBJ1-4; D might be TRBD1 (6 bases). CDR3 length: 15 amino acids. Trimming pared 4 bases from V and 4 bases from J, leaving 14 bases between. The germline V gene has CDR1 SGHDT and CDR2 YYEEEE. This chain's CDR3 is CASSNKDRFNEKLFF. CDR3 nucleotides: TGTGCCAGCAGCAACAAAGACAGGTTTAATGAAAAACTGTTTTTT.

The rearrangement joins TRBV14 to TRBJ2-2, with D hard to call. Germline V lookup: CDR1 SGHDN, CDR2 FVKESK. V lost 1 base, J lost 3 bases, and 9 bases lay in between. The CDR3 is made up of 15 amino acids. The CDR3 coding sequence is TGTGCCAGCAGCCAAGTCCGAGGTTACACCGGGGAGCTGTTTTTT. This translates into CASSQVRGYTGELFF. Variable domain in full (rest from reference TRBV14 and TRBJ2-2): EAGVTQFPSHSVIEKGQTVTLRCDPISGHDNLYWYRRVMGKEIKFLLHFVKESKQDESGMPNNRFLAERTGGTYSTLKVQPAELEDSGVYFCASSQVRGYTGELFFGEGSRLTVL.

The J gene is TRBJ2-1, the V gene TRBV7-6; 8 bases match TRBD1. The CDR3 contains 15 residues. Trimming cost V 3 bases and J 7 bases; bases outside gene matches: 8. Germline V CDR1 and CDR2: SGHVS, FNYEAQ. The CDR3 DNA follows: TGTGCCAGCAGCTTTCACCCGCGACAGGGGAATGAGCAGTTCTTC. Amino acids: CASSFHPRQGNEQFF.

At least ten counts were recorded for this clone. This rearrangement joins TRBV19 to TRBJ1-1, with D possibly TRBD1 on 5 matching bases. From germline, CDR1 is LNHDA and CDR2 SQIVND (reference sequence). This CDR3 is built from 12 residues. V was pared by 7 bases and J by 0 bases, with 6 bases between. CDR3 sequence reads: CASTGMNTEAFF. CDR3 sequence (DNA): TGTGCCAGTACAGGGATGAACACTGAAGCTTTCTTT.

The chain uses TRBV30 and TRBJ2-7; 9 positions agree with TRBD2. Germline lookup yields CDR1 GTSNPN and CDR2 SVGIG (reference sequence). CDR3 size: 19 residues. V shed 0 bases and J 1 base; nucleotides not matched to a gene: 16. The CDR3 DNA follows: TGTGCCTGGAGTGTAAGCAGACTCGGCGGGGGGGTAAATTCCTACGAGCAGTACTTC. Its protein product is CAWSVSRLGGGVNSYEQYF. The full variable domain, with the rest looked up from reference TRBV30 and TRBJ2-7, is SQTIHQWPATLVQPVGSPLSLECTVEGTSNPNLYWYRQAAGRGLQLLFYSVGIGQISSEVPQNLSASRPQDRQFILSSKKLLLSDSGFYLCAWSVSRLGGGVNSYEQYFGPGTRLTVT.

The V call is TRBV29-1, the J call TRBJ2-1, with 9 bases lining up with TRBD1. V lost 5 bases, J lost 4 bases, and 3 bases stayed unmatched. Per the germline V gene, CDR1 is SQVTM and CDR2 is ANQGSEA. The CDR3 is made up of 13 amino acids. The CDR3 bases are TGCAGCGTTACCGGGACAGGGTACAATGAGCAGTTCTTC. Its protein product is CSVTGTGYNEQFF.

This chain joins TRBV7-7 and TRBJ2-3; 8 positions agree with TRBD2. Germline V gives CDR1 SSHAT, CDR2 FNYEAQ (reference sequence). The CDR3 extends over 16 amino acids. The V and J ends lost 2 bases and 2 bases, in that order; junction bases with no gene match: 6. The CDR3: CASSLNGGEPTDTQYF. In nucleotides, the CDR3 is TGTGCCAGCAGCTTAAACGGGGGGGAGCCCACAGATACGCAGTATTTT. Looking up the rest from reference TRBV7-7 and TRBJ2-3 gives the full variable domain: GAGVSQSPRYKVTKRGQDVTLRCDPISSHATLYWYQQALGQGPEFLTYFNYEAQPDKSGLPSDRFSAERPEGSISTLTIQRTEQRDSAMYRCASSLNGGEPTDTQYFGPGTRLTVL.

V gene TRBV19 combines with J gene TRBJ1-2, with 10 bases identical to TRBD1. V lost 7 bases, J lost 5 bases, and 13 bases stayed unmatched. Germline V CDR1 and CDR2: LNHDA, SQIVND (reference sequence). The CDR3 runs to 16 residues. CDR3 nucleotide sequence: TGTGCCAGTACTCCCGCGGAGGGACAGGGGTTATATGGCTACACCTTC. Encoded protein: CASTPAEGQGLYGYTF.

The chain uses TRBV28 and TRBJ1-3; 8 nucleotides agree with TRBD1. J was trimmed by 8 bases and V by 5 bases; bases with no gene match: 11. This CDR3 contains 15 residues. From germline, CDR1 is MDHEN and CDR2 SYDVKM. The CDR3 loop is CASSVAGTGGDTIYF. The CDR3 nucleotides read TGTGCCAGCAGTGTCGCCGGGACAGGAGGGGACACCATATATTTT.

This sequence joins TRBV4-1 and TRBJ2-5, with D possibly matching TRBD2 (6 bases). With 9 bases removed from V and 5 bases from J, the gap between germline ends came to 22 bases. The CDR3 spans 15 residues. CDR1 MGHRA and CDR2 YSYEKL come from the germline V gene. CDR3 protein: CASTPRAGRWETQYF. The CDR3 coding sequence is TGCGCCAGTACCCCGCGGGCAGGGAGGTGGGAGACCCAGTACTTC.

In nucleotides, the CDR3 is TGTGCCAGCAACGGGCGGGGACTCACAGATACGCAGTATTTT. Its translation: CASNGRGLTDTQYF. The chain couples TRBV7-9 to TRBJ2-3, with D perhaps TRBD2 (6 bases). Germline CDR1 is SEHNR and CDR2 is FQNEAQ (reference sequence). Trimming pared 7 bases from V and 2 bases from J, leaving 13 bases between. The CDR3 is made up of 14 amino acids.

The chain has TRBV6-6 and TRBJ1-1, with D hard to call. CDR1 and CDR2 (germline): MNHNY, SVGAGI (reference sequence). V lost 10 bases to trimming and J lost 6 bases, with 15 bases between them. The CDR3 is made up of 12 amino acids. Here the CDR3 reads CATSGDNSEAFF. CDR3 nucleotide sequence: TGTGCCACCTCTGGTGACAACTCTGAAGCTTTCTTT.